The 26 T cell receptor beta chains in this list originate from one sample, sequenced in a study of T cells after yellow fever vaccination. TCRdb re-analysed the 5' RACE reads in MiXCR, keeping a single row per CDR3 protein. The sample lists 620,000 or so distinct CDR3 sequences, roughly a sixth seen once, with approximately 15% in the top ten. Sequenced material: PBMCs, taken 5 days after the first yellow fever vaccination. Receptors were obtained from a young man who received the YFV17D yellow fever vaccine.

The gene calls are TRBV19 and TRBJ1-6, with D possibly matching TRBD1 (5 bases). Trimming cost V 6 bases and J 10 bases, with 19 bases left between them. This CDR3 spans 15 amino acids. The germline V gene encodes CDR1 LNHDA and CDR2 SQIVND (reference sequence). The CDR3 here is CASSPIQDSRSPLHF. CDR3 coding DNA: TGTGCCAGTAGCCCGATACAGGATTCGCGATCACCCCTCCACTTT. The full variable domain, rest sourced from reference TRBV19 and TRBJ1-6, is DGGITQSPKYLFRKEGQNVTLSCEQNLNHDAMYWYRQDPGQGLRLIYYSQIVNDFQKGDIAEGYSVSREKKESFPLTVTSAQKNPTAFYLCASSPIQDSRSPLHFGNGTRLTVT.

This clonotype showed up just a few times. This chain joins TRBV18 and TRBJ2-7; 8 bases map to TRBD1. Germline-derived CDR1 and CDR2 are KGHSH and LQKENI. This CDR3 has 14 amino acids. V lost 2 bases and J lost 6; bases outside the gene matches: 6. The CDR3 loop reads CASSPKARGREQYV. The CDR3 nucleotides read TGTGCCAGCTCACCAAAGGCCAGGGGGCGCGAGCAGTACGTC.

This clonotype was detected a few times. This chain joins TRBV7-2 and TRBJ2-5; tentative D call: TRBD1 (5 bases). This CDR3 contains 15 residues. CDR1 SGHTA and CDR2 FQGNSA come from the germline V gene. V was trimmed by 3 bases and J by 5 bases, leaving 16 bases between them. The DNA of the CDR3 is TGTGCCAGCAGCTTCGACAGAAGTGAGTGGGAGACCCAGTACTTC. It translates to CASSFDRSEWETQYF.

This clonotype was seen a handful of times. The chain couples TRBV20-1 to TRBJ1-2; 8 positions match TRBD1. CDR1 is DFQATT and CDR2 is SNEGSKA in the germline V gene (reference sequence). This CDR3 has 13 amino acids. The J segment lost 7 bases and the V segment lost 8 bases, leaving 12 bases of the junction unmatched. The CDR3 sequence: CSYRDRRLRGYTF. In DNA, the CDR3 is TGCAGTTATCGGGACAGGAGGTTGCGTGGCTACACCTTC.

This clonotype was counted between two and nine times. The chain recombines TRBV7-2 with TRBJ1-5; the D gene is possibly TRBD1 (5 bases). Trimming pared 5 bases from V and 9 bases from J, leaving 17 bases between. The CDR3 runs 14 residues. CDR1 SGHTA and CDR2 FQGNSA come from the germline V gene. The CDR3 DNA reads TGTGCCAGCAGCCCTGACAAAGGGGCCCGGCCCCAGCATTTT. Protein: CASSPDKGARPQHF.

In DNA, the CDR3 is TGCGCCAGCAGCTTGGGAGGGGCCCAAACTAATTCACCCCTCCACTTT. Residues: CASSLGGAQTNSPLHF. The genes are TRBV5-1 and TRBJ1-6, with D tentatively TRBD1 (5 bases). This CDR3 has 16 residues. Germline V CDR1 and CDR2: SGHRS, YFSETQ. Trimming removed 0 bases at V and 6 bases at J, with 13 bases between. Based on the CDR3 plus reference TRBV5-1 and TRBJ1-6, the full variable domain is KAGVTQTPRYLIKTRGQQVTLSCSPISGHRSVSWYQQTPGQGLQFLFEYFSETQRNKGNFPGRFSGRQFSNSRSEMNVSTLELGDSALYLCASSLGGAQTNSPLHFGNGTRLTVT.

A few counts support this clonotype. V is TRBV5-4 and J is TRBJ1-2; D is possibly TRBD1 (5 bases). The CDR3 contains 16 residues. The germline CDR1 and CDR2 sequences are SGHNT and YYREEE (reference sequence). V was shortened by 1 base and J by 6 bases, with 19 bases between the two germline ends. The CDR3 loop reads CASSLRLGEAVDGYTF. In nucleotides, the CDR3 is TGTGCCAGCAGCTTGCGGTTGGGGGAGGCAGTCGATGGCTACACCTTC. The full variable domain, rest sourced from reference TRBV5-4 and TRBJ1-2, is ETGVTQSPTHLIKTRGQQVTLRCSSQSGHNTVSWYQQALGQGPQFIFQYYREEENGRGNFPPRFSGLQFPNYSSELNVNALELDDSALYLCASSLRLGEAVDGYTFGSGTRLTVV.

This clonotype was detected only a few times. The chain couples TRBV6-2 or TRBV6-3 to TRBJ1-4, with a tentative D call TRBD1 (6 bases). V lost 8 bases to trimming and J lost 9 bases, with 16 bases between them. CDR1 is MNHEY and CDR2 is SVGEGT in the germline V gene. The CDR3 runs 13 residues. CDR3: CASDTLDSKKLFF. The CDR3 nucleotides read TGTGCCAGCGATACCCTGGACAGTAAAAAACTGTTTTTT.

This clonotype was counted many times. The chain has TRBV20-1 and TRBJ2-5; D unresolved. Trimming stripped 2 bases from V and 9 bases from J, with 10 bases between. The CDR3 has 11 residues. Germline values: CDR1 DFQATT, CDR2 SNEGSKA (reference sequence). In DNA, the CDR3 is TGCAGTGCTAGAACTCCTACGGCCCAGTACTTC. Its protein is CSARTPTAQYF.

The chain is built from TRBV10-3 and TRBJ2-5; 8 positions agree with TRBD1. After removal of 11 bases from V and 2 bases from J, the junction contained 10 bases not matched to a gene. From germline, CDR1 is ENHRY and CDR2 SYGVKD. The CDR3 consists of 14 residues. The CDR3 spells CAAKRGQGQETQYF. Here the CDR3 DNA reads TGTGCCGCGAAGCGCGGACAGGGACAAGAGACCCAGTACTTC.

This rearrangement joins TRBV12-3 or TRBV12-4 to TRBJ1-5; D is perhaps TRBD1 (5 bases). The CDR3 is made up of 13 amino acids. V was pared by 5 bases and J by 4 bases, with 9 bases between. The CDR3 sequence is CASSVTGNQPQHF. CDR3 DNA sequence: TGTGCCAGCAGTGTAACAGGAAATCAGCCCCAGCATTTT.

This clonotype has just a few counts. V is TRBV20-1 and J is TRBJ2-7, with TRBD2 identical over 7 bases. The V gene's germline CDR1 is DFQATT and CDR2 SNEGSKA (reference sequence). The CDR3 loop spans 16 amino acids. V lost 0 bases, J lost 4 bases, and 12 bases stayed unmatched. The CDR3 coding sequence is TGCAGTGCTAGAGATCTTAGACTAGCAGATGCTTACGAGCAGTACTTC. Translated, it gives CSARDLRLADAYEQYF.

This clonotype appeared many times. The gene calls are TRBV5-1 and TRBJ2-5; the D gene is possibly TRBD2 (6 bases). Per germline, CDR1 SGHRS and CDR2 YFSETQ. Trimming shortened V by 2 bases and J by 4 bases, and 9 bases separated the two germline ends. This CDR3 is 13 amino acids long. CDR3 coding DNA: TGCGCCAGCAGCTTTTGGGGAGGAGAGACCCAGTACTTC. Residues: CASSFWGGETQYF.

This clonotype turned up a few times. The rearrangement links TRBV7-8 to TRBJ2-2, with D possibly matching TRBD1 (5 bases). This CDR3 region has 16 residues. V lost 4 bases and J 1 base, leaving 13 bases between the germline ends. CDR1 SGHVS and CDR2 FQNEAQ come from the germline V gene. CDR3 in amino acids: CASSSDSVWNTGELFF. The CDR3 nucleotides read TGTGCCAGCAGCTCCGACAGTGTATGGAACACCGGGGAGCTGTTTTTT.

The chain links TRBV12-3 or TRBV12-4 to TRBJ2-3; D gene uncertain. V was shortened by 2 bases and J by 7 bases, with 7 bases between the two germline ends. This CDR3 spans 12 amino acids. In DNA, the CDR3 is TGTGCCAGCAGTTTAAGTGCGTATACGCAGTATTTT. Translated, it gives CASSLSAYTQYF.

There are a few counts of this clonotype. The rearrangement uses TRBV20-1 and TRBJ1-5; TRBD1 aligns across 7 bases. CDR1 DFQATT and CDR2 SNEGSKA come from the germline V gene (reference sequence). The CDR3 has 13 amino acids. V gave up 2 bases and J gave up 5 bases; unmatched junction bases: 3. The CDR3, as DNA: TGCAGTGCTAGAAGGGACAGTGATCAGCCCCAGCATTTT. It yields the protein CSARRDSDQPQHF.

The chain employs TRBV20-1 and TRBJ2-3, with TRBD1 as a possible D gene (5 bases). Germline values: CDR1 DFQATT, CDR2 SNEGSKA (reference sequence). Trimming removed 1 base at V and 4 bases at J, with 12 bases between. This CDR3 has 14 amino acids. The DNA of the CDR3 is TGCAGTGCTAGAGGGGGCGCGTTGCCAGATACGCAGTATTTT. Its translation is CSARGGALPDTQYF.

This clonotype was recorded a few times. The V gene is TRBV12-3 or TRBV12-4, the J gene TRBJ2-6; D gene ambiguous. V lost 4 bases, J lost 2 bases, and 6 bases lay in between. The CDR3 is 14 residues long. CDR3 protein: CASSSDTGANVLTF. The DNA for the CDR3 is TGTGCCAGCAGTTCAGACACTGGGGCCAACGTCCTGACTTTC.

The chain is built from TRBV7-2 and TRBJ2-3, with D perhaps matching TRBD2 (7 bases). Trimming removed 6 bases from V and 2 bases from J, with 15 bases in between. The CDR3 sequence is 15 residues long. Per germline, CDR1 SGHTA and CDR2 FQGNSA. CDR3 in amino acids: CASRGGGRFTDTQYF. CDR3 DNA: TGTGCCAGCAGAGGGGGAGGGCGGTTCACAGATACGCAGTATTTT.

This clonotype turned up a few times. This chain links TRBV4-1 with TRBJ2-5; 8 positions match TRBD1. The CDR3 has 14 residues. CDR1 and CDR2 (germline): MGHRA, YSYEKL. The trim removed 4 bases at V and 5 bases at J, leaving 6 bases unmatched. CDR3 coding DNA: TGCGCCAGCAGCCCAGGACAGGGAGAGGAGACCCAGTACTTC. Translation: CASSPGQGEETQYF.

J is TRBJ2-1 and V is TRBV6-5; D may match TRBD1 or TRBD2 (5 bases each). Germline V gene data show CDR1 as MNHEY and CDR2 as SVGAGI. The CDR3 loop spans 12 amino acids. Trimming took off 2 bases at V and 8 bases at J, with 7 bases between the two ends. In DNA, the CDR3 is TGTGCCAGCAGTTACAAGGGACATGAGCAGTTCTTC. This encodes CASSYKGHEQFF.

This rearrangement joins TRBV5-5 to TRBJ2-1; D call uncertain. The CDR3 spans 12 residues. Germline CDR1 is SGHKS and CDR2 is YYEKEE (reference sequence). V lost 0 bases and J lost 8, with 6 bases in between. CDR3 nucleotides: TGTGCCAGCAGCTTGGAGGGTTATGAGCAGTTCTTC. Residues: CASSLEGYEQFF.

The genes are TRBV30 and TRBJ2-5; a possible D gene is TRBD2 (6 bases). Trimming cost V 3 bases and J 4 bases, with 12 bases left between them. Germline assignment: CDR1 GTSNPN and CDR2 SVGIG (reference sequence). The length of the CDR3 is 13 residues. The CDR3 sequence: CAWSTLGGETQYF. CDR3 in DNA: TGTGCCTGGAGCACCTTGGGGGGAGAGACCCAGTACTTC.

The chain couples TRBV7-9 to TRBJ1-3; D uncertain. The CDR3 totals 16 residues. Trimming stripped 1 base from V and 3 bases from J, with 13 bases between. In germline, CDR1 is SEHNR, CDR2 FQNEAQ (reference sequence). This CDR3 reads CASSLVLRGNGNTIYF. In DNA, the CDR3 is TGTGCCAGCAGCTTAGTTTTAAGAGGGAATGGAAACACCATATATTTT.

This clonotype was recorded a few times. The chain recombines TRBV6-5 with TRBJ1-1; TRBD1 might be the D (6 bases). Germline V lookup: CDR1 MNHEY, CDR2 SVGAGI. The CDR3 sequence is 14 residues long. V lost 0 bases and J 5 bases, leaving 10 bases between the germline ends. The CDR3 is CASSYSQGSTEAFF. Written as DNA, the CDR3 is TGTGCCAGCAGTTACTCACAGGGTTCTACTGAAGCTTTCTTT.

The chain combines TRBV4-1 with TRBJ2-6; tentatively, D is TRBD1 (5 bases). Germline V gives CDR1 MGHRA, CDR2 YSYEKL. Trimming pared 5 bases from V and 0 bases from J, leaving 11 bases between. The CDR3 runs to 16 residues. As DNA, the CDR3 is TGCGCCAGCAGCGGGCAGGGAAGCTCTGGGGCCAACGTCCTGACTTTC. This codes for CASSGQGSSGANVLTF.